The subject of this entry is one TCR beta chain. Antigen unknown. In germline, CDR1 is SGDLS, CDR2 YYNGEE. V was cut by 3 bases and J by 0 bases, with 10 bases left in between. The CDR3 length is 15 residues. The sample is drawn from a study of blood T cells in healthy people across ages. Whole-study results and caveats: The fall in TCR beta diversity per million T cells was roughly linear with age. Relative to aged donors, long-lived donors carried more naive CD4+ cells and displayed higher diversity.

The second PCR ran about 6 to 11 cycles with a sample-barcoded 5' primer and J-beta primers. Each sample provided no less than 2.5 million CDR3-containing paired-end reads. MiXCR was run by TCRdb on the 5' RACE reads, yielding one entry per CDR3 protein. Among about 1,600,000 distinct CDR3 sequences, around 42% were seen once, and the ten largest hold roughly 7.9%. The rearrangement uses TRBV9 and TRBJ1-5; maybe TRBD1 (5 bases). The sequenced sample consisted of blood. This receptor was obtained from a woman between 18 and 29 years old in good health. The CDR3, as DNA: TGTGCCAGCAGCGCAGGGTTGGATAGCAATCAGCCCCAGCATTTT. Amino acid sequence: CASSAGLDSNQPQHF.